The sequence of this T cell receptor beta chain was determined in a study of PD-1 blockade in mismatch repair-deficient tumors (dated by TCRdb to about 2017). Background for the entire study: The trial enrolled just over 85 consecutive patients with about twelve mismatch repair-deficient cancer types between September 2013 and September 2016, all previously treated and progressing. Tumor-associated T cell clones were tracked in the peripheral blood of patients responding to PD-1 blockade by deep sequencing of TCR CDR3 regions.

Beyond this particular receptor, the publication reports: Clones residing in the tumor, which were often undetectable in blood before treatment, expanded quickly after pembrolizumab and then contracted, generally before radiologic responses.

A note on this clone: Its specific antigen is unknown. Per-base quality was not reported, and no clone a single base away is much larger than it.

The meaning of the sample's time point label: peripheral blood 12 weeks after first pembrolizumab dose. Mismatch repair deficiency was established in every enrolled patient by polymerase chain reaction or immunohistochemistry. Three patients who responded to pembrolizumab therapy underwent TCR sequencing. In the phase II trial, pembrolizumab PD-1 blockade was tested prospectively in advanced mismatch repair-deficient cancers, no matter which tissue of origin the cancers came from. Peripheral blood T cell samples were gathered serially, both before PD-1 blockade started and at multiple time points afterward. Blood sampling time points were reported as weeks after the first dose of pembrolizumab. Receptor libraries were prepared by the immunoSEQ multiplex PCR assay. In its TCRdb copy, this immuneACCESS table keeps in-frame sequences only and misses some clones. Where compared with another copy, unresolved V genes explain less than half of these, and the others have no known cause. The sample table records around 25,000 clones; 83% of these occur just once. The top ten clonotypes cover roughly a fifth of the sample.

The input for sequencing was peripheral blood, taken 12 weeks after starting pembrolizumab. The source of this sequence is an adult with mismatch repair-deficient cancer.

The nucleotide sequence reads as follows: TGTGCCAGCAGCGGCTTCACCGGGGAGCTGTTTTTT. Its product reads: CASSGFTGELFF. The chain is encoded by TRBV28 joined to TRBJ2-2, with no confident D gene call. From the cysteine through the phenylalanine, the CDR3 covers 12 amino acids. Only the CDR3 DNA is retained, 36 bases long and in frame from the first base. The germline ends are 6 bases apart after V is trimmed by 6 bases and J by 4 bases. In the germline V gene, CDR1 corresponds to MDHEN and CDR2 to SYDVKM.